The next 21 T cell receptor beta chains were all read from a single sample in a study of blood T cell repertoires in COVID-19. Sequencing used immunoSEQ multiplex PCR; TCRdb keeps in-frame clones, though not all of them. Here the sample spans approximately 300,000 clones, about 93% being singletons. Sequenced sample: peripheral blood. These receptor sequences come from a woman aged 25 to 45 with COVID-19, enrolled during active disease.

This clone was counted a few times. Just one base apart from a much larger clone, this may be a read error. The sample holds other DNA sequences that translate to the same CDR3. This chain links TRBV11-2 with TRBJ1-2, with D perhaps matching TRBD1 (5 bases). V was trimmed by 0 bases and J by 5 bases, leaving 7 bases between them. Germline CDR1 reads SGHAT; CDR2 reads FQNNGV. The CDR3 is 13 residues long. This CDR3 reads CASSLDGGYGYTF. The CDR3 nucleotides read TGTGCCAGCAGCTTAGATGGGGGGTATGGCTACACCTTC. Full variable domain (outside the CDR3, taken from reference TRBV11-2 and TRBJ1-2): EAGVAQSPRYKIIEKRQSVAFWCNPISGHATLYWYQQILGQGPKLLIQFQNNGVVDDSQLPKDRFSAERLKGVDSTLKIQPAKLEDSAVYLCASSLDGGYGYTFGSGTRLTVV.

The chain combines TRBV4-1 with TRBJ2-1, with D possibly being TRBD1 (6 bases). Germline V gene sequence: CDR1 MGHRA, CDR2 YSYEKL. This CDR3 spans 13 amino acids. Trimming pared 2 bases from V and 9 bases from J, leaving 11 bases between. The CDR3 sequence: CASSQKQGREQFF. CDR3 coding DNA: TGCGCCAGCAGCCAAAAACAGGGTCGTGAGCAGTTCTTC.

The CDR3 nucleotides are TGCAGTGTGAGCGCTGAAGCTTTCTTT. Amino acid sequence: CSVSAEAFF. The genes are TRBV20-1 and TRBJ1-1; D not certain. This CDR3 is 9 amino acids long. Germline CDR1 reads DFQATT; CDR2 reads SNEGSKA (reference sequence). With 7 bases removed from V and 6 bases from J, the gap between germline ends came to 6 bases.

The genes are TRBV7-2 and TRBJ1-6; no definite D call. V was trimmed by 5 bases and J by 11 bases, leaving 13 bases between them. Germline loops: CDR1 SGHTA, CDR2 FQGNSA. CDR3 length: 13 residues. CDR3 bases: TGTGCCAGCAGCGCGCACGCTATTACACCCCTCCACTTT. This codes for CASSAHAITPLHF.

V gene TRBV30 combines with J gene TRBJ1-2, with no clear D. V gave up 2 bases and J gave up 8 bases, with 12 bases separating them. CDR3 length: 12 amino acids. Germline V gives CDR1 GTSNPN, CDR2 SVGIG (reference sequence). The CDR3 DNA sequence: TGTGCCTGGAGTCGGTTGGTGGGCGGCTACACCTTC. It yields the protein CAWSRLVGGYTF.

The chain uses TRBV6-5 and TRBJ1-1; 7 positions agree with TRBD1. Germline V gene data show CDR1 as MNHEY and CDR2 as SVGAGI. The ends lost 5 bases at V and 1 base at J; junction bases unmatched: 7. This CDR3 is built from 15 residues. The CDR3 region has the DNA TGTGCCAGCAGTCTACAGGGGTACGAGAACACTGAAGCTTTCTTT. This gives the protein CASSLQGYENTEAFF.

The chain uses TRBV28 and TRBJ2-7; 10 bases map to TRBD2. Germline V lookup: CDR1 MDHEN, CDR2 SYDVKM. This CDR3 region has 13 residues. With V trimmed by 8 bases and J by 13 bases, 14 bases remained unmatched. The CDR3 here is CASQNLASGRFYF. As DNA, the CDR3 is TGTGCCAGCCAAAACCTTGCTAGCGGGAGATTTTACTTC.

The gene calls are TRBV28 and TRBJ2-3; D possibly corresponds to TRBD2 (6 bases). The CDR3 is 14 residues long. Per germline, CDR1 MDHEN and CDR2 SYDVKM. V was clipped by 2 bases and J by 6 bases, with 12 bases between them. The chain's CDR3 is CASSLPAGRDTQYF. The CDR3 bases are TGTGCCAGCAGTTTACCCGCAGGGAGGGATACGCAGTATTTT.

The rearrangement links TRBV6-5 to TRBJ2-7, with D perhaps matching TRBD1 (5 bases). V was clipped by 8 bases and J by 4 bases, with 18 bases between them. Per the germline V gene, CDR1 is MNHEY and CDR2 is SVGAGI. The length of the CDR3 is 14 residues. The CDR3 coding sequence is TGTGCCAGCCGCTCCCCGACAGAGTATTACGAGCAGTACTTC. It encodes CASRSPTEYYEQYF.

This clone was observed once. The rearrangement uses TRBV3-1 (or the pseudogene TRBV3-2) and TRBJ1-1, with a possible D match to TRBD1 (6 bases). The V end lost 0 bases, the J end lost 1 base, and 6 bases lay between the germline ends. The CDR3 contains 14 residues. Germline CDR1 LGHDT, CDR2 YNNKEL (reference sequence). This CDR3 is CASSQEGQNTEAFF. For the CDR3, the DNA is TGTGCCAGCAGCCAAGAGGGACAGAACACTGAAGCTTTCTTT.

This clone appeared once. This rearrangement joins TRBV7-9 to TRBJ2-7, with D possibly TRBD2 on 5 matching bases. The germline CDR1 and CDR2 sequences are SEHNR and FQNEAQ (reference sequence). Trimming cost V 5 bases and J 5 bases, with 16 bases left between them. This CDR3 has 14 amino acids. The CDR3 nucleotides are TGTGCCAGCAGCGGCAGTCGAAGGCGGGACGAGCAGTACTTC. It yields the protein CASSGSRRRDEQYF.

This CDR3 is CASSHPPAGPPYEQYF. The CDR3 DNA sequence: TGTGCCAGCAGTCACCCCCCAGCGGGCCCACCCTACGAGCAGTACTTC. The chain links TRBV27 to TRBJ2-7, with D tentatively TRBD2 (6 bases). V shed 5 bases and J shed 2 bases, with 19 bases lying between them. Germline V lookup: CDR1 MNHEY, CDR2 SMNVEV (reference sequence). This CDR3 is built from 16 residues.

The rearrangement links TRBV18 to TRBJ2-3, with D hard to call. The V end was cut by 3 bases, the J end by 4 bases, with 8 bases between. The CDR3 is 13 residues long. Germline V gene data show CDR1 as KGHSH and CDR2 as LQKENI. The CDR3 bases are TGTGCCAGCTCACCCCCCCCCGCAGATACGCAGTATTTT. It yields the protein CASSPPPADTQYF.

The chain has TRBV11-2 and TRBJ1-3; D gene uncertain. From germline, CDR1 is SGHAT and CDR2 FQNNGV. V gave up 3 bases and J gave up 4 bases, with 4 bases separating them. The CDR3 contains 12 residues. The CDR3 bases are TGTGCCAGCAGCTTGAGGGGAAACACCATATATTTT. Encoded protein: CASSLRGNTIYF.

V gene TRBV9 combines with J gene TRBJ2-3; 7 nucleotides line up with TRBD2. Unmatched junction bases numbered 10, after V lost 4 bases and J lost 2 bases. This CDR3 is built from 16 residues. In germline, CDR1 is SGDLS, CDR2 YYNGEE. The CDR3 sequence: CASSFRLAYHTDTQYF. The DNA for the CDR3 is TGTGCCAGCAGCTTCCGACTAGCCTATCACACAGATACGCAGTATTTT.

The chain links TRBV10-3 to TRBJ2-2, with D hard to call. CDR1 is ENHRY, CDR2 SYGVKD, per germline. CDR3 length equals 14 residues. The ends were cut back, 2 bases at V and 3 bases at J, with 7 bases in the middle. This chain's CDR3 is CAISERSDTGELFF. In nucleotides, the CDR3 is TGTGCCATCAGTGAGCGGTCCGACACCGGGGAGCTGTTTTTT.

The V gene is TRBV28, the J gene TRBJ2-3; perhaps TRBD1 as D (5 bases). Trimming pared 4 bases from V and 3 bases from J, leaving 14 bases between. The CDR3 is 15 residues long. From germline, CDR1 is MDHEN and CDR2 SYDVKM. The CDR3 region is CASSSNSHRTDTQYF. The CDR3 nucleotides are TGTGCCAGCAGTTCCAACAGTCACAGGACAGATACGCAGTATTTT.

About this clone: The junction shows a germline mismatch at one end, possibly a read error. In nucleotides, the CDR3 is TGTGCCAGCGGAACAGGGGGCGGGTCACCCTTCCACTTT. It encodes CASGTGGGSPFHF. V gene TRBV6-6 combines with J gene TRBJ1-6, with 9 bases matching TRBD1. The CDR3 loop spans 13 amino acids. Per the germline V gene, CDR1 is MNHNY and CDR2 is SVGAGI (reference sequence).

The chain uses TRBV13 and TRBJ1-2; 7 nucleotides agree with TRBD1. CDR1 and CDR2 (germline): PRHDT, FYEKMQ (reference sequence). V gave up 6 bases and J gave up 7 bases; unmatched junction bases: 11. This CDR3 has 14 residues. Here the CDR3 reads CASSFGQAGGGYTF. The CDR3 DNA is TGTGCCAGCAGTTTCGGACAGGCTGGAGGTGGCTACACCTTC.

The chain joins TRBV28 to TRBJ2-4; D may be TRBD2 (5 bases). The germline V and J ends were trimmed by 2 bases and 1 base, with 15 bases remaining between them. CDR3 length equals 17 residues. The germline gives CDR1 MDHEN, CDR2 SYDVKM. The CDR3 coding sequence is TGTGCCAGCAGTTTAAGAGCGGCGGTGTGGGCCAAAAACATTCAGTACTTC. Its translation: CASSLRAAVWAKNIQYF.

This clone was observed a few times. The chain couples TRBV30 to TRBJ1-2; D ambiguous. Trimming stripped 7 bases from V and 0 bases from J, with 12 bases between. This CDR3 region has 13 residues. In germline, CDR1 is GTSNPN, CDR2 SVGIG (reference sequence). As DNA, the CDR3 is TGTGCCTATGAGTCCGATTCTAACTATGGCTACACCTTC. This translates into CAYESDSNYGYTF.